The 10 T cell receptor beta chains listed next were all sequenced from one sample in a study of regulatory T cells in long-lasting Graves disease. Regarding time point: newly diagnosed GD, antithyroid drugs for less than 3 months. There was RNA extracted from PBMCs, and the TCR library was made from it. The authors built TCR beta libraries using iRepertoire HTBI primers and Arm-PCR of CDR3 regions. Each CDR3 protein is one row after TCRdb ran MiXCR on the multiplex PCR reads. The table includes under 250,000 distinct CDR3 sequences, roughly 21% detected once. The sample was peripheral blood mononuclear cells (PBMCs), taken at new diagnosis, from a patient treated with antithyroid drugs. All receptors derive from a female donor with Graves disease.

This clonotype has a count of ten or more. The V call is TRBV5-5, the J call TRBJ2-1; D may match TRBD1 or TRBD2 (5 bases each). The V and J ends lost 0 bases and 8 bases respectively, with 18 bases between them. CDR3 length equals 16 residues. Germline CDR1 is SGHKS and CDR2 is YYEKEE (reference sequence). The CDR3 reads CASSLVLGRRRDEQFF. CDR3 DNA sequence: TGTGCCAGCAGCTTGGTGTTGGGACGACGGCGGGATGAGCAGTTCTTC.

The rearrangement joins TRBV7-3 to TRBJ2-2, with D uncertain. The germline gives CDR1 SGHTA, CDR2 FQGTGA. The CDR3 sequence is 16 residues long. V lost 4 bases and J lost 0, with 12 bases in between. The DNA of the CDR3 is TGTGCCAGCAGCTCCCGGTGGGGTGCGAACACCGGGGAGCTGTTTTTT. Translation: CASSSRWGANTGELFF.

Of note for this clonotype: It differs at one base from a far larger clone, so likely a read error. The chain combines TRBV7-8 with TRBJ2-7; TRBD1 aligns across 11 bases. Germline lookup yields CDR1 SGHVS and CDR2 FQNEAQ. The CDR3 has 14 amino acids. In DNA form, the CDR3 reads TGTGCCAACAGCTGGGACAGGGGGAGGGACGAGCAGTACTTC. Its protein is CANSWDRGRDEQYF.

The J gene is TRBJ2-5, the V gene TRBV5-8, with no clear D. This CDR3 is built from 14 residues. Germline CDR1 reads SGHTS; CDR2 reads YDEGEE. V lost 5 bases to trimming and J lost 5 bases, with 16 bases between them. The CDR3 here is CASSSGPGGETQYF. The CDR3 DNA reads TGTGCCAGCAGTTCCGGTCCCGGTGGGGAGACCCAGTACTTC.

This clonotype was observed at least ten times. The rearrangement links TRBV7-9 to TRBJ2-2; 9 bases map to TRBD2. Looked up from germline, CDR1 is SEHNR and CDR2 is FQNEAQ (reference sequence). CDR3 length: 17 residues. With 5 bases clipped from V and 0 bases from J, the junction kept 7 bases outside the gene matches. The chain's CDR3 is CASSHSGSYSNTGELFF. CDR3 bases: TGTGCCAGCAGCCATAGCGGGAGCTATTCGAACACCGGGGAGCTGTTTTTT.

In this sample, this clonotype turned up many times. Here the CDR3 DNA reads TGTGCCAGCGGCCTTAGGGGCACTGAAGCTTTCTTT. It encodes CASGLRGTEAFF. The chain joins TRBV7-2 to TRBJ1-1, with D perhaps matching TRBD1 (5 bases). The CDR3 runs 12 residues. CDR1 and CDR2 from the germline V gene are SGHTA and FQGNSA. The germline V and J ends were trimmed by 8 bases and 4 bases, with 11 bases remaining between them. Looking up the rest from reference TRBV7-2 and TRBJ1-1 gives the full variable domain: GAGVSQSPSNKVTEKGKDVELRCDPISGHTALYWYRQSLGQGLEFLIYFQGNSAPDKSGLPSDRFSAERTGGSVSTLTIQRTQQEDSAVYLCASGLRGTEAFFGQGTRLTVV.

V usage is TRBV20-1 and J usage is TRBJ2-1; TRBD2 aligns across 14 bases. CDR1 is DFQATT and CDR2 is SNEGSKA in the germline V gene (reference sequence). With V trimmed by 8 bases and J by 2 bases, 17 bases remained unmatched. The CDR3 spans 19 residues. The CDR3 region has the DNA TGCAGTACTATCGTACCGGGACTAGCGGGAGCATCCCCCTACAATGAGCAGTTCTTC. Protein: CSTIVPGLAGASPYNEQFF.

The sample holds many counts of this clonotype. This sequence joins TRBV9 and TRBJ2-5, with 9 bases identical to TRBD2. This CDR3 has 14 amino acids. The germline V gene has CDR1 SGDLS and CDR2 YYNGEE. J lost 2 bases, V lost 4 bases, and 3 bases had no gene match. The CDR3 DNA sequence: TGTGCCAGCAGCTTTGGACTAGCGCAAGAGACCCAGTACTTC. The encoded protein is CASSFGLAQETQYF. Full variable domain (rest looked up from reference TRBV9 and TRBJ2-5): DSGVTQTPKHLITATGQRVTLRCSPRSGDLSVYWYQQSLDQGLQFLIQYYNGEERAKGNILERFSAQQFPDLHSELNLSSLELGDSALYFCASSFGLAQETQYFGPGTRLLVL.

This clonotype was counted many times. This chain connects TRBV5-4 to TRBJ1-2, with D unclear. V lost 1 base and J 0 bases, leaving 10 bases between the germline ends. The CDR3 extends over 15 amino acids. Germline CDR1 SGHNT, CDR2 YYREEE (reference sequence). DNA for the CDR3: TGTGCCAGCAGCTTGCCGGCGGTACCTAACTATGGCTACACCTTC. Translating it yields CASSLPAVPNYGYTF. The variable domain in full, completed from reference TRBV5-4 and TRBJ1-2, reads ETGVTQSPTHLIKTRGQQVTLRCSSQSGHNTVSWYQQALGQGPQFIFQYYREEENGRGNFPPRFSGLQFPNYSSELNVNALELDDSALYLCASSLPAVPNYGYTFGSGTRLTVV.

In this sample, this clonotype turned up many times. The chain employs TRBV5-1 and TRBJ2-7; D possibly corresponds to TRBD2 (6 bases). CDR3 length: 12 residues. Germline V gives CDR1 SGHRS, CDR2 YFSETQ. Trimming pared 1 base from V and 6 bases from J, leaving 8 bases between. CDR3 protein: CASSLPGVEQYF. DNA of the CDR3: TGCGCCAGCAGCTTGCCGGGGGTCGAGCAGTACTTC.